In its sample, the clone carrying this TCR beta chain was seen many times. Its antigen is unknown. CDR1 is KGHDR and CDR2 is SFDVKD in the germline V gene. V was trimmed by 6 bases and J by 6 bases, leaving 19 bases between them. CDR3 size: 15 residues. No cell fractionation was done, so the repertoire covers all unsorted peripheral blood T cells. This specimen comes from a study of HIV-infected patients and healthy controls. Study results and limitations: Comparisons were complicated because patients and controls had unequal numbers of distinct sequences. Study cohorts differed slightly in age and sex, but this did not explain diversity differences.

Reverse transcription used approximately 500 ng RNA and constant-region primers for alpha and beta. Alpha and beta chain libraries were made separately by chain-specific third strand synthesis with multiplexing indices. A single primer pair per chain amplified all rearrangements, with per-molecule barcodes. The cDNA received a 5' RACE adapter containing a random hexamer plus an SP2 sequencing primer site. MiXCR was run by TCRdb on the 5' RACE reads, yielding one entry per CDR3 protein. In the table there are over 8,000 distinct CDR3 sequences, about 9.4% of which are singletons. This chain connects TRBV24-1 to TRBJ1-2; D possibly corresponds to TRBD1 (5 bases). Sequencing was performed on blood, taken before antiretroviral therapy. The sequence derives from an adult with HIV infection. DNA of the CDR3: TGTGCCACCAGTCAATCAGGGTACACCCGGGATGGCTACACCTTC. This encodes CATSQSGYTRDGYTF.